This T cell receptor beta chain was recovered during a study of Ad26.COV2.S vaccination and SARS-CoV-2 variants. Study background: Ad26.COV2.S, an intramuscular injection, was given once or twice 56 days apart.

Study-wide results and caveats: Placebo and vaccine recipients had non-spike TCR breadth that was similar.

CDR1 and CDR2 (germline): LNHDA, SQIVND (reference sequence). This CDR3 has 15 amino acids. The V end lost 7 bases, the J end lost 0 bases, and 15 bases lay between the germline ends. The treatment denotes: some 20 received Ad26.COV2.S at low or high dose, single or two shots; five or six received placebo; per-sample allocation not given. All samples were drawn on day 63, counting from the first vaccine or placebo injection. Sequenced by immunoSEQ multiplex PCR; TCRdb stores in-frame clones only, minus some. The sample gives 350,000 to 500,000 clones, approximately 87% of which show up once; around 3.6% is in the top ten. Of note for this clone: Its antigen is unidentified.

Source: peripheral blood, taken in a trial of Ad26.COV2.S vaccine versus placebo. This rearrangement joins TRBV19 to TRBJ1-2; D is uncertain. This TCR was sampled from a person aged 18-65 years who received the Ad26.COV2.S COVID-19 vaccine or a placebo. The CDR3 nucleotides read TGTGCCAGTACCCCGGCCGCATCTACTAACTATGGCTACACCTTC. Translation: CASTPAASTNYGYTF.